This T cell receptor beta chain comes out of a study of blood T cell repertoires in COVID-19. Study in general: From T cells, B-cell-depleted T cells, or PBMCs came the material, which was cDNA or gDNA.

Original handling: Amplification of reference gene primers provided the estimated nucleated cell counts. Here immunoSEQ multiplex PCR was the method, and the copy in TCRdb shows in-frame clones only, minus some. For V, J and clone size, that table is used; D and trimming come from the DNA. This repertoire shows about 39,000 clones, about 70% found once; its top ten account for under 9.5%. The sequenced material came from peripheral blood. The clonotype comes from a man between 65 and 85 years old with active or convalescent COVID-19.

CDR3 sequence: CATQGSGETQYF. The CDR3, as DNA: TGTGCCACTCAAGGTAGCGGGGAGACCCAGTACTTC. The rearrangement links TRBV10-3 to TRBJ2-5; 7 nucleotides align to TRBD2. Germline CDR1 ENHRY, CDR2 SYGVKD. The CDR3 loop spans 12 amino acids. J lost 5 bases, V lost 10 bases, and 7 bases had no gene match.